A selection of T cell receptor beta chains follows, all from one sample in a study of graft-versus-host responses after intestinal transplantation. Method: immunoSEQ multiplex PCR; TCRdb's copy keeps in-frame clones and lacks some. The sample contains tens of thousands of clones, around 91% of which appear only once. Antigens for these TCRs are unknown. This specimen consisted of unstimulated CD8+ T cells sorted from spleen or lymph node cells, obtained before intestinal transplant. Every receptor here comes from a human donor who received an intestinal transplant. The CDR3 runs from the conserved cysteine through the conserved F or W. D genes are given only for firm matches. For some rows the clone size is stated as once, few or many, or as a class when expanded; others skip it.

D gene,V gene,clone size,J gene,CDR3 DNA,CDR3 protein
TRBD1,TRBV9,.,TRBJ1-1,TGTGCCAGCAGCGTAGGAGGGGGCGCGGGGAACACTGAAGCTTTCTTT,CASSVGGGAGNTEAFF
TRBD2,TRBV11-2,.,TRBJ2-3,TGTGCCAGCAGCTCCTCTCTAGCGGGGGGTGCAGATACGCAGTATTTT,CASSSSLAGGADTQYF
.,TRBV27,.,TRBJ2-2,TGTGCCAGCAGCCCCCGTTTCTGGAGGGTAGTATACACCGGGGAGCTGTTTTTT,CASSPRFWRVVYTGELFF
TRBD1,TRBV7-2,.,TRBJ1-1,TGTGCCAGCAACAACCGGGGTCAGGGGGCGTTTGACACTGAAGCTTTCTTT,CASNNRGQGAFDTEAFF
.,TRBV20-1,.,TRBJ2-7,TGCAGTGTCCCGCTACAGTACGAGCAGTACTTC,CSVPLQYEQYF
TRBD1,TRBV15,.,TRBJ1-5,TGTGCCACCAGCAGGGACAGGGGTCAGCCCCAGCATTTT,CATSRDRGQPQHF
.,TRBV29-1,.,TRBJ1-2,TGCAGCGTTGAAGATGCGACAGGTTGGGATGGCTACACCTTC,CSVEDATGWDGYTF
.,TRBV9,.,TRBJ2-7,TGTGCCAGCAGCGCCCCTCCCGGGGACGAGCAGTACTTC,CASSAPPGDEQYF
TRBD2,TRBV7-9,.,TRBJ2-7,TGTGCCAGCAGCCCACAACTAGCGTGGTCCTACGAGCAGTACTTC,CASSPQLAWSYEQYF
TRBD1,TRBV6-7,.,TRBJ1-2,TGTGCCAGCAGTTACCGGACAGGGGAGGGCTACACCTTC,CASSYRTGEGYTF
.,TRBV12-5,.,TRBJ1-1,TGTGCTAGTGGGACGGGGATTTCGGCCGGTGAAGCTTTCTTT,CASGTGISAGEAFF
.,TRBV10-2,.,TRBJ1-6,TGCGCCAGCAGCAGGGCCTCCGGTAATTCACCCCTCCACTTT,CASSRASGNSPLHF
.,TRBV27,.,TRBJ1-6,TGTGCCAGCAGTTCTCTTGGAGGGGCCAATTCACCCCTCCACTTT,CASSSLGGANSPLHF
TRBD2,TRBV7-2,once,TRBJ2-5,TGTGCCAGCAGCTTAGGAGCCGGGGGGGCGGGCGAGACCCAGTACTTC,CASSLGAGGAGETQYF
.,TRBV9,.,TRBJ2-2,TGTGCCAGCAGCGTAGTGCCGGGCACCGGGGAGCTGTTTTTT,CASSVVPGTGELFF
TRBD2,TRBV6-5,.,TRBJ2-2,TGTGCCAGCAGTTACTCAGGGTTAGCGGGGGCCGGGGAGCTGTTTTTT,CASSYSGLAGAGELFF
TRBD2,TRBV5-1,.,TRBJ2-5,TGCGCCAGCACCCCGGGGGGGGGCGGCCAAGAGACCCAGTACTTC,CASTPGGGGQETQYF
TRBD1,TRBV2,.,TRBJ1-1,TGTGCCACCTTAACAGGGGATGCGCACACTGAAGCTTTCTTT,CATLTGDAHTEAFF
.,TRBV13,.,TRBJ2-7,TGTGCCAGCAGCTTCACAGACTACGAGCAGTACTTC,CASSFTDYEQYF
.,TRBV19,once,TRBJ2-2,TGTGCCAGAGACCCCCGGGCGAACACCGGGGAGCTGTTTTTT,CARDPRANTGELFF
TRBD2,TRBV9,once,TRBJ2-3,TGTGCCAGCAGCGCACGACTAGCGGGGGCTAGCACAGATACGCAGTATTTT,CASSARLAGASTDTQYF
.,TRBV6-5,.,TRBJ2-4,TGTGCCAGCGGAGACGGAATAGCCAAAAACATTCAGTACTTC,CASGDGIAKNIQYF
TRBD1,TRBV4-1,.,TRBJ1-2,TGCGCCAGCAGCCAAGGACAGGGGGGTAACTATGGCTACACCTTC,CASSQGQGGNYGYTF
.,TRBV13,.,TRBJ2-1,TGTGCCAGCAGCCACGGTGGGCGGGGGCCGGGGGATGAGCAGTTCTTC,CASSHGGRGPGDEQFF
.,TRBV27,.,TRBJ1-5,TGTGCCAGCAGTTTAAGTGGCAGGGCTAATCAGCCCCAGCATTTT,CASSLSGRANQPQHF
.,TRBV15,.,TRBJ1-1,TGTGCCACCAGCAGAGATCGGAACACTGAAGCTTTCTTT,CATSRDRNTEAFF
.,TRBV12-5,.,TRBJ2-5,TGTGCTAGTGGTTTCGGGGGAGAGACCCAGTACTTC,CASGFGGETQYF
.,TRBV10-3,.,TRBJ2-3,TGTGCCATCAGTGAGGGGGGGACGGTGACAGATACGCAGTATTTT,CAISEGGTVTDTQYF
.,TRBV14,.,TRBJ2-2,TGTGCCAGCAGCCCACTGGGGGGGCGGAACTTCCAGGGCGCCGGGGAGCTGTTTTTT,CASSPLGGRNFQGAGELFF
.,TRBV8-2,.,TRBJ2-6,TGTGGCATGCTAGGGAGGACACAAAGTCGGGCCAACGTCCTGACTTTC,CGMLGRTQSRANVLTF
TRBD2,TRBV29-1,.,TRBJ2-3,TGCAGCGTTGAGACTAGCGGGGGGTGGGATACGCAGTATTTT,CSVETSGGWDTQYF
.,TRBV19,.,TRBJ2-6,TGTGCCAGTAGTATTGGGCCCTCTGGGGCCAACGTCCTGACTTTC,CASSIGPSGANVLTF
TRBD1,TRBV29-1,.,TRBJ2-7,TGCAGCGTTGTAGGATACAGGGGGGTGAACGAGCAGTACTTC,CSVVGYRGVNEQYF
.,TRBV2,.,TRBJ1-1,TGTCCCTCAACAGAAGGGGGACCCACGACCAACACTGAAGCTTTCTTT,CPSTEGGPTTNTEAFF
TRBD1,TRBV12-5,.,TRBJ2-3,TGTGCTAGTGGTTTGTTCAGGGGGCGCGGAGATACGCAGTATTTT,CASGLFRGRGDTQYF
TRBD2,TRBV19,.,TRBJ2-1,TGTGCCAGTAGGGAGACTAGCGGGGGGTTTCTGGAGCAGTTCTTC,CASRETSGGFLEQFF
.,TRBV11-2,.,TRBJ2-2,TGTGCCAGCAGCCCCCCCGGCGGAGGGTGGGGGGAGCTGTTTTTT,CASSPPGGGWGELFF
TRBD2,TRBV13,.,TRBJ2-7,TGTGCCAGCAGCTCCCAGACTAGCTCCCTCGAGCAGTACTTC,CASSSQTSSLEQYF
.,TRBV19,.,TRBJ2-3,TGTGCCAGTACCGGGAATTACACAGATACGCAGTATTTT,CASTGNYTDTQYF